This TCR beta chain was retrieved from a study of radiotherapy plus CTLA-4 blockade in lung cancer (dated by TCRdb to 2016 to 2019). Study-level background: Objective responses were observed in 18% of enrolled patients, and disease control was achieved in around 28%.

The study tested focal radiation therapy combined with CTLA-4 blockade (ipilimumab) in patients with chemo-refractory metastatic non-small-cell lung cancer. Libraries were made using the immunoSEQ multiplex PCR assay. Drawn from immuneACCESS, this table holds only the in-frame rearrangements with V and J called that TCRdb kept. Clones are partly lost; checked studies trace under half to an unresolved V gene and leave the rest unexplained. Across this sample there are 25,000 to 35,000 clones, with roughly 80% seen only once. The ten largest clonotypes hold roughly 8% of the sample. V and J lose 0 bases and 1 base, and a span of 7 bases separates them. Inclusive of the bounding cysteine and phenylalanine, the CDR3 is 14 residues long. The sequence is cut down to CDR3 DNA, 42 bases in frame from base 1. In the germline V gene, CDR1 corresponds to SGHRS and CDR2 to YFSETQ. Concerning this clone: There is no known antigen for this receptor. No base quality information exists; no much larger clone differs at one position.

Beyond this particular receptor, the publication reports: After treatment with radiotherapy and ipilimumab, TCR clones that originated in tumors expanded in peripheral blood. The strongest predictors of response, as reported, were early dynamic changes in blood T cell clones along with a rise in serum interferon-beta after radiation.

This chain is built from TRBV5-1 and TRBJ2-5; there is no confident call for the D gene. The receptor was derived from a human donor with non-small cell lung cancer who had stable disease on radiotherapy plus ipilimumab. This specimen consisted of peripheral blood, obtained from a patient treated with radiotherapy plus ipilimumab. The CDR3 protein sequence reads: CASSLDASQETQYF. The nucleotide sequence is given as TGCGCCAGCAGCTTGGATGCTAGCCAAGAGACCCAGTACTTC.